These 15 T cell receptor beta chains were all obtained from the same sample, sequenced in a study of T cell responses to AZD1222 COVID-19 vaccine. TCRdb's table, derived via immunoSEQ multiplex PCR, lists solely in-frame clones and lacks some. Counted here are some 60,000 clones, 70% to 80% occurring once; the ten biggest clones make up over 3%. This sample comprised peripheral blood, obtained 28 days after the second AZD1222 dose. All receptors come from an adult who received the AZD1222 COVID-19 vaccine.

This sequence joins TRBV29-1 and TRBJ2-7, with TRBD1 matching 10 bases. Germline CDR1 reads SQVTM; CDR2 reads ANQGSEA. This CDR3 comprises 15 residues. V trimming: 2 bases; J trimming: 0 bases; junction bases outside the gene matches: 4. As DNA, the CDR3 is TGCAGCGTTGAATTGCGGACAGGGGGCTCCTACGAGCAGTACTTC. This encodes CSVELRTGGSYEQYF.

The chain combines TRBV30 with TRBJ1-1, with D unresolved. From germline, CDR1 is GTSNPN and CDR2 SVGIG (reference sequence). The ends were cut back, 5 bases at V and 1 base at J, with 8 bases in the middle. This CDR3 comprises 12 residues. CDR3 in amino acids: CAWARGNTEAFF. CDR3 coding DNA: TGTGCCTGGGCCCGCGGGAACACTGAAGCTTTCTTT.

This clone came up a few times. The chain has TRBV15 and TRBJ2-7; no reliable D call. Germline V CDR1 and CDR2: LNHNV, YYDKDF (reference sequence). The CDR3 is 14 amino acids. Between the trimmed V and J ends, which lost 1 base and 2 bases, there was a span of 9 bases. In DNA, the CDR3 is TGTGCCACCAGCAGAGGGCGTCAAGCCTACGAGCAGTACTTC. It translates to CATSRGRQAYEQYF.

CDR3 amino acids: CASSPSPTGPNTEAFF. CDR3 nucleotides: TGTGCCAGCTCACCATCCCCCACCGGGCCGAACACTGAAGCTTTCTTT. The rearrangement joins TRBV18 to TRBJ1-1; D gene uncertain. This CDR3 contains 16 residues. V was clipped by 2 bases and J by 1 base, with 14 bases between them. The germline V gene encodes CDR1 KGHSH and CDR2 LQKENI.

The chain is built from TRBV18 and TRBJ2-3; TRBD1 might be the D (8 bases). The CDR3 runs 16 residues. Germline values: CDR1 KGHSH, CDR2 LQKENI. Trimming pared 5 bases from V and 2 bases from J, leaving 17 bases between. The CDR3 DNA follows: TGTGCCAGCTCATCCACAGGGGGGGCTAACACAGATACGCAGTATTTT. Residues: CASSSTGGANTDTQYF.

CDR3 in amino acids: CASSKGSRKLFF. The CDR3 nucleotides read TGTGCCAGCAGCAAAGGGTCTAGAAAACTGTTTTTT. This sequence joins TRBV21-1 and TRBJ1-4. TRBV21-1 constitutes a pseudogene. The CDR3 runs to 12 residues.

The chain has TRBV13 and TRBJ1-3; D is ambiguous. V dropped 3 bases and J dropped 2 bases, with 2 bases sitting between them. Germline CDR1 is PRHDT and CDR2 is FYEKMQ (reference sequence). This CDR3 has 12 residues. Here the CDR3 DNA reads TGTGCCAGCAGCTTCGCTGGAAACACCATATATTTT. As protein: CASSFAGNTIYF.

This clone was found once. The chain employs TRBV18 and TRBJ2-1, with D uncertain. CDR1 and CDR2 (germline): KGHSH, LQKENI. V lost 6 bases, J lost 4 bases, and 4 bases lay in between. The CDR3 extends over 11 amino acids. The CDR3 DNA is TGTGCCAGCTCCGGTTACAATGAGCAGTTCTTC. Protein sequence: CASSGYNEQFF.

On this clone itself: A read error may produce the germline difference seen at one junction end. Other DNA sequences in this sample translate to the same CDR3. DNA of the CDR3: TGTGCCAGCAGCTACAGAGCGGGACAGAGCTACAATGAACAGTTCTTC. Its translation: CASSYRAGQSYNEQFF. This chain uses TRBV7-2 with TRBJ2-1; either TRBD1 or TRBD2 may fit D (7 bases each). The V gene's germline CDR1 is SGHTA and CDR2 FQGNSA. CDR3 length: 16 residues.

The genes are TRBV4-3 and TRBJ1-4, with D unresolved. This CDR3 comprises 14 residues. The germline V gene encodes CDR1 LGHNA and CDR2 YSLEER. V was cut by 4 bases and J by 7 bases, with 13 bases left in between. The CDR3 nucleotides read TGCGCCAGCAGCCGGGAGGGCGAGCCTGAAAAACTGTTTTTT. Its translation: CASSREGEPEKLFF.

This clone was observed a few times. The chain links TRBV19 to TRBJ1-5, with a weak D call TRBD1 (5 bases). From germline, CDR1 is LNHDA and CDR2 SQIVND (reference sequence). Trimming took 9 bases from V and 0 from J, leaving 18 bases between them. CDR3 length: 16 amino acids. The chain's CDR3 is CASIRDGRYSNQPQHF. The CDR3 region has the DNA TGTGCCAGCATCCGGGACGGTCGATATAGCAATCAGCCCCAGCATTTT.

The chain joins TRBV3-1 (or the pseudogene TRBV3-2) to TRBJ1-2, with D maybe TRBD1 (5 bases). The germline gives CDR1 LGHDT, CDR2 YNNKEL (reference sequence). CDR3 length: 15 amino acids. V shed 0 bases and J shed 7 bases, with 15 bases lying between them. Here the CDR3 DNA reads TGTGCCAGCAGCCAAGATATTGGGGCGGTCGGTGGCTACACCTTC. Protein sequence: CASSQDIGAVGGYTF.

The chain is built from TRBV6-5 and TRBJ1-5; no clear D. Deletions cut 5 bases from V and 8 bases from J, with 7 bases between. This CDR3 has 11 residues. Germline loops: CDR1 MNHEY, CDR2 SVGAGI. CDR3 protein: CASSMIEPQHF. The CDR3 DNA is TGTGCCAGCAGTATGATCGAGCCCCAGCATTTT.

As to this clone: The junction shows a germline mismatch at one end, possibly a read error. The V and J genes are TRBV6-1 and TRBJ1-1, with D tentatively TRBD1 (5 bases). CDR3 length: 12 residues. Germline V gives CDR1 MNHNS, CDR2 SASEGT. CDR3: CASSEIEGTGGF. The CDR3 DNA is TGTGCCAGCAGTGAAATTGAAGGGACCGGGGGATTT.

The chain combines TRBV6-5 with TRBJ2-7, with TRBD1 matching 9 bases. Germline CDR1 and CDR2: MNHEY and SVGAGI. The CDR3 extends over 16 amino acids. Trimming took 0 bases from V and 5 from J; bases not matched to a gene: 8. CDR3 amino acids: CASSYSTGGINNEQYF. The CDR3 region has the DNA TGTGCCAGCAGTTACTCTACAGGGGGCATAAACAACGAGCAGTACTTC.